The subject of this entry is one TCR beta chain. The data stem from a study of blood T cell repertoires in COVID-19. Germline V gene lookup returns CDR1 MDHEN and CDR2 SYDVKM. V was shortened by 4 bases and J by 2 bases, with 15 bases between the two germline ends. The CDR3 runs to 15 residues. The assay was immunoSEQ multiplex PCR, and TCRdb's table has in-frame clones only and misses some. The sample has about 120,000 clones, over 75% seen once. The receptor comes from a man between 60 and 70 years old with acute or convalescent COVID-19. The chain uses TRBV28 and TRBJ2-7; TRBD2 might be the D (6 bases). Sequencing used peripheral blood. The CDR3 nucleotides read TGTGCCAGCAGTTACACCGGGAGTCCCGCCTACGAGCAGTACTTC. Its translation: CASSYTGSPAYEQYF.